This TCR beta chain was recovered during a study of T cell responses to AZD1222 COVID-19 vaccine. Study in general: Second-dose intervals of approximately 4 or approximately 12 weeks were pooled. General observations from the study: Reportedly, nearly half the spike-specific TCRs target unmutated variant regions. The sample set comprised mostly white British donors with more females, and clonal diversity was possibly underestimated. Of the AZD1222 recipients, only five to seven were seropositive at baseline.

This clone was seen just once. Its specificity is not known. Trimming shortened V by 2 bases and J by 3 bases, and 20 bases separated the two germline ends. The CDR3 is made up of 17 amino acids. In germline, CDR1 is SGHNT, CDR2 YYREEE (reference sequence). Produced via immunoSEQ multiplex PCR; TCRdb's table is partial and in-frame only. Here the sample spans 99,000 or so clones, more than 85% being singletons. This sample comprised peripheral blood, obtained on day 0 of AZD1222 vaccination. This TCR came from an adult in good health. The chain employs TRBV5-4 and TRBJ2-5; TRBD2 might be the D (5 bases). CDR3 residues: CASSLSNTLGVKETQYF. CDR3 nucleotides: TGTGCCAGCAGCTTATCTAATACCTTGGGAGTTAAAGAGACCCAGTACTTC.